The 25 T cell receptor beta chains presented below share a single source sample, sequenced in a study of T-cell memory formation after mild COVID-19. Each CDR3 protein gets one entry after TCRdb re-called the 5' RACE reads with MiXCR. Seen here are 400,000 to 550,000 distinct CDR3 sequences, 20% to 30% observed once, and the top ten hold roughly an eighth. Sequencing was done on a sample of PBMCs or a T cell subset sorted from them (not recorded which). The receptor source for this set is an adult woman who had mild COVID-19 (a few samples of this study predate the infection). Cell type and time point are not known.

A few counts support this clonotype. CDR3 protein: CSASRITDEAFF. The CDR3 bases are TGCAGTGCTTCCCGTATTACCGATGAAGCTTTCTTT. The chain recombines TRBV20-1 with TRBJ1-1, with D hard to call. The V gene's germline CDR1 is DFQATT and CDR2 SNEGSKA (reference sequence). This CDR3 is 12 amino acids long. V lost 5 bases and J 7 bases, leaving 14 bases between the germline ends.

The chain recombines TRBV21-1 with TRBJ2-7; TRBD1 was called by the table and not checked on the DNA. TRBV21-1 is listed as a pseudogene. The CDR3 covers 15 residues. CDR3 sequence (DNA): TGTGCCAGCAGCAAAGAGGGACAGGGGGACGACGAGCAGTACTTC. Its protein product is CASSKEGQGDDEQYF.

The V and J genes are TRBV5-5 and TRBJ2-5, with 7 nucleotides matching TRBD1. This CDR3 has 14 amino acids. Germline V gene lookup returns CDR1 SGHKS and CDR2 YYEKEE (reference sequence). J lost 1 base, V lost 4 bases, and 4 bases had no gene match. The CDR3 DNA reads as TGTGCCAGCAGCCTGACAGGGCCCCAAGAGACCCAGTACTTC. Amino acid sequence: CASSLTGPQETQYF.

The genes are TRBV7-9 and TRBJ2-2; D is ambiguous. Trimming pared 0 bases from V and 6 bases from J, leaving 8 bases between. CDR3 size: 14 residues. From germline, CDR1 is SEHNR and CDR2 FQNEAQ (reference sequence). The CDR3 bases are TGTGCCAGCAGCTTAGCCGGAGTGGCCGGGGAGCTGTTTTTT. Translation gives CASSLAGVAGELFF.

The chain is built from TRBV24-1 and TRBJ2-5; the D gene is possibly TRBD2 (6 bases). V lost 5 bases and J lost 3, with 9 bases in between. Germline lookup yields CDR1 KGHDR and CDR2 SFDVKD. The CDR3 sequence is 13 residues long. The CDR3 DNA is TGTGCCACCAGTGTGGGGGGAAAAGAGACCCAGTACTTC. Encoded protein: CATSVGGKETQYF.

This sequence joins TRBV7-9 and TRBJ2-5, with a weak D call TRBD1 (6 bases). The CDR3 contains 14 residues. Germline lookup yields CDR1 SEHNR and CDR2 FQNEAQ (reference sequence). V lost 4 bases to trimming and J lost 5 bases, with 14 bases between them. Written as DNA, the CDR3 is TGTGCCAGCAGCTCTCCGACAGGTTTGGAGACCCAGTACTTC. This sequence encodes CASSSPTGLETQYF.

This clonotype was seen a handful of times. CDR3 sequence: CASSLGGNEAQPQHF. The CDR3 DNA follows: TGCGCCAGCAGCTTGGGGGGAAATGAAGCCCAGCCCCAGCATTTT. The rearrangement links TRBV5-1 to TRBJ1-5; D is undetermined. Trimming took off 0 bases at V and 7 bases at J, with 14 bases between the two ends. Germline V CDR1 and CDR2: SGHRS, YFSETQ. This CDR3 region has 15 residues.

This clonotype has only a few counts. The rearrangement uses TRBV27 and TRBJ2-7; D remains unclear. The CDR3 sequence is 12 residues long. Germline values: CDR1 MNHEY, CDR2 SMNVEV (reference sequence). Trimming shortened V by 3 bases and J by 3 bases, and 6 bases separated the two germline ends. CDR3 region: CASSFDGYEQYF. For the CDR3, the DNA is TGTGCCAGCAGTTTCGACGGCTACGAGCAGTACTTC.

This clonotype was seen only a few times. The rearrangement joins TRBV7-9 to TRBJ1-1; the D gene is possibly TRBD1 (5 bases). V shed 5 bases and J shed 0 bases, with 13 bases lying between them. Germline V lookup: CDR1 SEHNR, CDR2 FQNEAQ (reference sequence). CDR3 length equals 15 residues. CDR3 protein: CASSPADSMNTEAFF. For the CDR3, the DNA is TGTGCCAGCAGCCCAGCCGACAGCATGAACACTGAAGCTTTCTTT.

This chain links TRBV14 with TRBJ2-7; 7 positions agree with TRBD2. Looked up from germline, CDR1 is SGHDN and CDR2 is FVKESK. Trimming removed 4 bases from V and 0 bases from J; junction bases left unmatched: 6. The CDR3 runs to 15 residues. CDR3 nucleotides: TGTGCCAGCAGCCCCCGGGACTACCCCTCCTACGAGCAGTACTTC. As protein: CASSPRDYPSYEQYF. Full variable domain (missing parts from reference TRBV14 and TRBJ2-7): EAGVTQFPSHSVIEKGQTVTLRCDPISGHDNLYWYRRVMGKEIKFLLHFVKESKQDESGMPNNRFLAERTGGTYSTLKVQPAELEDSGVYFCASSPRDYPSYEQYFGPGTRLTVT.

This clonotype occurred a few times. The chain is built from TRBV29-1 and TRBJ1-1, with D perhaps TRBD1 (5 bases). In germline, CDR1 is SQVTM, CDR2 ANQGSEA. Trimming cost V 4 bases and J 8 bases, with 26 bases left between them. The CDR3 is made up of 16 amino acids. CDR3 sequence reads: CSVGTGLSTRETEAFF. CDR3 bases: TGCAGCGTTGGGACGGGGCTCTCTACTAGGGAGACGGAAGCTTTCTTT.

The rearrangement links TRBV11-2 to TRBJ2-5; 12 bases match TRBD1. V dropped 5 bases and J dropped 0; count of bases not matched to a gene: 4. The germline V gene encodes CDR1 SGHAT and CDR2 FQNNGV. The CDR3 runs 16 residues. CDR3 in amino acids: CASSPGQGAYQETQYF. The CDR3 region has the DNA TGTGCCAGCAGCCCGGGACAGGGGGCGTACCAAGAGACCCAGTACTTC. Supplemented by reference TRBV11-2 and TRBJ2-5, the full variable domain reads EAGVAQSPRYKIIEKRQSVAFWCNPISGHATLYWYQQILGQGPKLLIQFQNNGVVDDSQLPKDRFSAERLKGVDSTLKIQPAKLEDSAVYLCASSPGQGAYQETQYFGPGTRLLVL.

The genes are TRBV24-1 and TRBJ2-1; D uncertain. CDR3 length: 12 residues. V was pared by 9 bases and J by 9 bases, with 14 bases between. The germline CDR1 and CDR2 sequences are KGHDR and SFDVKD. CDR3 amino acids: CATLSLAGEQFF. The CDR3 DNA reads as TGTGCCACCCTCTCCTTAGCAGGTGAGCAGTTCTTC.

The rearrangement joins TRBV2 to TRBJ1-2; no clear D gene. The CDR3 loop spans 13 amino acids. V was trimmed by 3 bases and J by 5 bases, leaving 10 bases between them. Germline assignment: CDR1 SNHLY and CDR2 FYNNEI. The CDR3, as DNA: TGTGCCAGCAGTGAGCAGGAATCTTATGGCTACACCTTC. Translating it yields CASSEQESYGYTF. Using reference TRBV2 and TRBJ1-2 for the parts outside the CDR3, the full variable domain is EPEVTQTPSHQVTQMGQEVILRCVPISNHLYFYWYRQILGQKVEFLVSFYNNEISEKSEIFDDQFSVERPDGSNFTLKIRSTKLEDSAMYFCASSEQESYGYTFGSGTRLTVV.

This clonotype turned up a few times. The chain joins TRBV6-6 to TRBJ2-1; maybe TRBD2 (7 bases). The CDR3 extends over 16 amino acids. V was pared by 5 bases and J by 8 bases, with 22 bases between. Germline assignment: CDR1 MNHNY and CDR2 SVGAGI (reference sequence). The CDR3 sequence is CASSSRGAASEDEQFF. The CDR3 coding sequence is TGTGCCAGCAGTAGTCGGGGGGCCGCTTCGGAGGATGAGCAGTTCTTC.

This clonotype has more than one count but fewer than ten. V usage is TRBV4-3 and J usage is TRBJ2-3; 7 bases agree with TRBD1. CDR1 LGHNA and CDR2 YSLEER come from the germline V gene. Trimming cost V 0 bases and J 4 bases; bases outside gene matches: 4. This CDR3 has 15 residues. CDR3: CASSQERTGPDTQYF. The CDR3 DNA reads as TGCGCCAGCAGCCAAGAGAGGACAGGCCCAGATACGCAGTATTTT.

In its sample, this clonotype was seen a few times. DNA for the CDR3: TGTGCCACCAGCAGAGATTCTGGGCAGGTTAGAAGCCAGCCCCAGCATTTT. Protein product: CATSRDSGQVRSQPQHF. The rearrangement joins TRBV15 to TRBJ1-5; D uncertain. Germline CDR1 reads LNHNV; CDR2 reads YYDKDF (reference sequence). The CDR3 consists of 17 residues. With 0 bases removed from V and 7 bases from J, the gap between germline ends came to 19 bases.

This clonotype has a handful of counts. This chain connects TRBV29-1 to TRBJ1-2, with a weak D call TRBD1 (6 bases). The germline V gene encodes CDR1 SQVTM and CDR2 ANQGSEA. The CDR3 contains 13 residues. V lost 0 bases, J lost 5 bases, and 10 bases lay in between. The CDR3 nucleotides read TGCAGCGTTGAAGACAGGGGAATTTATGGCTACACCTTC. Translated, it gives CSVEDRGIYGYTF. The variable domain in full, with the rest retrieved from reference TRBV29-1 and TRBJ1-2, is SAVISQKPSRDICQRGTSLTIQCQVDSQVTMMFWYRQQPGQSLTLIATANQGSEATYESGFVIDKFPISRPNLTFSTLTVSNMSPEDSSIYLCSVEDRGIYGYTFGSGTRLTVV.

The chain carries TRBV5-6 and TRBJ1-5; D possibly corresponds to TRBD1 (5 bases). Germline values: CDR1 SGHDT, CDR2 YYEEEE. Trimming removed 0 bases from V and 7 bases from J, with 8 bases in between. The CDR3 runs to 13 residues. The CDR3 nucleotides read TGTGCCAGCAGCTTGGCAGGGAAGCAGCCCCAGCATTTT. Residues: CASSLAGKQPQHF.

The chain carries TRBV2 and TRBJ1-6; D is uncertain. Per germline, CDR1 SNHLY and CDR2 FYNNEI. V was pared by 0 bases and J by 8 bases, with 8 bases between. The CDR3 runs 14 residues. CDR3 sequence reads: CASSEALGDSPLHF. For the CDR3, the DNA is TGTGCCAGCAGTGAAGCCCTGGGTGATTCACCCCTCCACTTT.

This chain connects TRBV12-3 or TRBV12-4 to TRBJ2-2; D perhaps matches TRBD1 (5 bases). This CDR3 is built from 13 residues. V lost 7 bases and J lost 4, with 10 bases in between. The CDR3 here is CASTRDSTGELFF. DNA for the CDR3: TGTGCCAGCACCAGGGATTCCACCGGGGAGCTGTTTTTT.

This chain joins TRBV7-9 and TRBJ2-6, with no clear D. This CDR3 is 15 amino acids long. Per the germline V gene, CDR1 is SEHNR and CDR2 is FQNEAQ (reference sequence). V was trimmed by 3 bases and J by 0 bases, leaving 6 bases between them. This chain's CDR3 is CASSFLGSGANVLTF. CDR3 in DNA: TGTGCCAGCAGCTTTTTGGGCTCTGGGGCCAACGTCCTGACTTTC.

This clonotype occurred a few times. DNA for the CDR3: TGTGCCAGCACCCACAAGGGGCGGGATACGCAGTATTTT. It translates to CASTHKGRDTQYF. The chain carries TRBV27 and TRBJ2-3; the D gene is possibly TRBD1 (5 bases). Germline CDR1 is MNHEY and CDR2 is SMNVEV (reference sequence). Trimming took 7 bases from V and 6 from J, leaving 14 bases between them. The CDR3 consists of 13 residues.

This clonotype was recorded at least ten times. This chain's CDR3 is CASSSRRGVSGNTIYF. The CDR3 bases are TGTGCCAGCAGCTCTCGCCGGGGGGTCTCTGGAAACACCATATATTTT. The chain joins TRBV7-8 to TRBJ1-3, with D possibly TRBD1 on 5 matching bases. CDR1 is SGHVS and CDR2 is FQNEAQ in the germline V gene. The CDR3 has 16 residues. Trimming left V 4 bases short and J 0 bases short, with 13 bases between.

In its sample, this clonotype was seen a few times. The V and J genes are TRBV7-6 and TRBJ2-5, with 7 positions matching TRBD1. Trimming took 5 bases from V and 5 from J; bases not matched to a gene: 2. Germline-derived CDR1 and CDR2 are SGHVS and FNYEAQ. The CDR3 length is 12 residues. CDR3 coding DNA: TGTGCCAGCAGCAAACAGGGGGAGACCCAGTACTTC. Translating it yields CASSKQGETQYF.